The clone carrying this TCR beta chain was counted at least ten times. The antigen remains unidentified. Quantitative molecular-barcoded 5'-RACE generated the TCR beta libraries. TCRdb called the 5' RACE reads again in MiXCR, with one record for every CDR3 protein. The sample gives about 500,000 distinct CDR3 sequences, roughly an eighth of which show up once; under 7.5% is in the top ten. Germline CDR1 is LNHDA and CDR2 is SQIVND (reference sequence). There are 13 residues in the CDR3. V lost 6 bases and J lost 5, with 13 bases in between. This entry is derived from a study of CD8 T cells in ankylosing spondylitis. Study-wide results and caveats: A motif of 7 to 9 highly homologous TCR beta variants was seen as apparently characteristic of ankylosing spondylitis blood. Reactive arthritis synovial fluid and blood previously showed some of these motif variants.

The source of this sequence is a male donor with ankylosing spondylitis. Sequenced sample: blood, either unsorted or a sorted T cell fraction (not recorded which). The rearrangement joins TRBV19 to TRBJ2-5; D call uncertain. DNA of the CDR3: TGTGCCAGTAGCTCACCCGGCAGGGAGACCCAGTACTTC. Protein sequence: CASSSPGRETQYF.